A selection of T cell receptor beta chains follows, all from one sample in a study of CD8+ T cells in alopecia areata. Sequencing was performed with immunoSEQ multiplex PCR; in TCRdb, only in-frame clones are kept and a portion is missing. The repertoire has some 110,000 clones, roughly 68% of them found once; the top ten carry around 2.7%. Specimen: CD4+ T cells sorted from blood. All receptors come from a human donor in good health. Each CDR3 is given with its conserved first and last residue. Each record gives: J gene, D gene, V gene, clone size, CDR3 DNA, CDR3 protein. D genes are given only for firm matches. Clone size is not always given. Where it is, it says once, few, many or a class for expanded clones.

j_call: TRBJ2-2; d_call: -; v_call: TRBV29-1; clone_size: few; cdr3_nt: TGCAGCGTTGAGGAAGGGTTCACCGGGGAGCTGTTTTTT; cdr3_aa: CSVEEGFTGELFF
j_call: TRBJ2-2; d_call: -; v_call: TRBV27; clone_size: -; cdr3_nt: TGTGCCAGCAGTTTACTGGGGGTCACCGGGGAGCTGTTTTTT; cdr3_aa: CASSLLGVTGELFF
j_call: TRBJ1-5; d_call: -; v_call: TRBV30; clone_size: -; cdr3_nt: TGTGCCTGGAAACTCGACAGAGGGGGCAATCAGCCCCAGCATTTT; cdr3_aa: CAWKLDRGGNQPQHF
j_call: TRBJ2-5; d_call: -; v_call: TRBV5-1; clone_size: -; cdr3_nt: TGCGCCAGCAGCTTGGGCCCTGGGGTCCAAGAGACCCAGTACTTC; cdr3_aa: CASSLGPGVQETQYF
j_call: TRBJ1-2; d_call: -; v_call: TRBV25-1; clone_size: -; cdr3_nt: TGTGCCAGCAGCGGTGATTATGGCTACACCTTC; cdr3_aa: CASSGDYGYTF
j_call: TRBJ2-7; d_call: -; v_call: TRBV15; clone_size: -; cdr3_nt: TGTGCCACCAGCATGGGGCTGTCCTACGAGCAGTACTTC; cdr3_aa: CATSMGLSYEQYF
j_call: TRBJ2-7; d_call: -; v_call: TRBV5-1; clone_size: few; cdr3_nt: TGCGCCAGCAAAACGATGACAACCTCCTACGAGCAGTACTTC; cdr3_aa: CASKTMTTSYEQYF
j_call: TRBJ1-5; d_call: -; v_call: TRBV6-6; clone_size: -; cdr3_nt: TGTGCCAGCAGTGTCCGGGATAGCAATCAGCCCCAGCATTTT; cdr3_aa: CASSVRDSNQPQHF
j_call: TRBJ2-7; d_call: -; v_call: TRBV28; clone_size: few; cdr3_nt: TGTGCCAGCAGTCCATACAGGGTGCCCTACGAGCAGTACTTC; cdr3_aa: CASSPYRVPYEQYF
j_call: TRBJ1-4; d_call: -; v_call: TRBV4-2; clone_size: -; cdr3_nt: TGTGCCAGCAGCCCCCGGCGGGAAGGCGAAAAACTGTTTTTT; cdr3_aa: CASSPRREGEKLFF
j_call: TRBJ1-2; d_call: -; v_call: TRBV19; clone_size: few; cdr3_nt: TGTGCCAGTATGGGGAGGAATGGCTACACCTTC; cdr3_aa: CASMGRNGYTF
j_call: TRBJ2-7; d_call: -; v_call: TRBV4-1; clone_size: once; cdr3_nt: TGCGCCAGCAGCCAAGAACCCTTTGACGAGCAGTACTTC; cdr3_aa: CASSQEPFDEQYF
j_call: TRBJ1-2; d_call: -; v_call: TRBV30; clone_size: -; cdr3_nt: TGTGCCTGGATCCCTGGCAGCGGGGGTTACTATGGCTACACCTTC; cdr3_aa: CAWIPGSGGYYGYTF
j_call: TRBJ2-2; d_call: TRBD1; v_call: TRBV5-6; clone_size: -; cdr3_nt: TGTGCCGTCTTCCGGGACAGGCCAAAGTCGGTCCTGTTTTTT; cdr3_aa: CAVFRDRPKSVLFF
j_call: TRBJ2-2; d_call: -; v_call: TRBV18; clone_size: -; cdr3_nt: TGTGCCAGCTCACCATCGTCCCCTGCGAACACCGGGGAGCTGTTTTTT; cdr3_aa: CASSPSSPANTGELFF
j_call: TRBJ2-5; d_call: -; v_call: TRBV5-6; clone_size: once; cdr3_nt: TGTGCCAGCAGCCTTCCCCCGGAGCGCCGGGAGACCCAGTACTTC; cdr3_aa: CASSLPPERRETQYF
j_call: TRBJ2-2; d_call: -; v_call: TRBV13; clone_size: -; cdr3_nt: TGTGCCAGCAGCTCCCGCGTGAACACCGGGGAGCTGTTTTTT; cdr3_aa: CASSSRVNTGELFF
j_call: TRBJ1-1; d_call: -; v_call: TRBV29-1; clone_size: -; cdr3_nt: TGCAGCGTTGAAGGGTGGCAGGGGTCCAACACTGAAGCTTTCTTT; cdr3_aa: CSVEGWQGSNTEAFF
j_call: TRBJ1-5; d_call: -; v_call: TRBV30; clone_size: -; cdr3_nt: TGTGCCTGGAGTGAGGGTAGTAGCAATCAGCCCCAGCATTTT; cdr3_aa: CAWSEGSSNQPQHF
j_call: TRBJ2-7; d_call: -; v_call: TRBV15; clone_size: once; cdr3_nt: TGTGCCACCAGCATTAACTCGGATGACGAGCAGTACTTC; cdr3_aa: CATSINSDDEQYF
j_call: TRBJ2-3; d_call: TRBD1; v_call: TRBV19; clone_size: -; cdr3_nt: TGTGCCAGTAGCCTGGACAGGACGCAGTATTTT; cdr3_aa: CASSLDRTQYF